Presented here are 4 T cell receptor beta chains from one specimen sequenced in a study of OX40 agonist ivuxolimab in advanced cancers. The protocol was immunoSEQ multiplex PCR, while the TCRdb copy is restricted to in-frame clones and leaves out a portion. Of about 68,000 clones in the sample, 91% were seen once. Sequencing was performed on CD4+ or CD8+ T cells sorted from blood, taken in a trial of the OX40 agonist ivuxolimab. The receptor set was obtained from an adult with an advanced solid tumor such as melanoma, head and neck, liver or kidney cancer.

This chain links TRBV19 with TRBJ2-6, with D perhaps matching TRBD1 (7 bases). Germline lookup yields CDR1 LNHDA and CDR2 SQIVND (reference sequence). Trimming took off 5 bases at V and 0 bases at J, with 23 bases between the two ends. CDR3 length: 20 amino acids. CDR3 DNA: TGTGCCAGTAGTGTCTTTGGGAGGACAGGAGCGTCCTCTGGGGCCAACGTCCTGACTTTC. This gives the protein CASSVFGRTGASSGANVLTF.

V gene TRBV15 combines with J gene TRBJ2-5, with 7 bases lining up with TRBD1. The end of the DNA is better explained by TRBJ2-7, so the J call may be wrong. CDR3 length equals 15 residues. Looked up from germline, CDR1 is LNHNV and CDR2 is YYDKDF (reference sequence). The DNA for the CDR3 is TGTGCCACCAGCAGAGAACAGGGGTTATCCTACGAGCAGTACTTC. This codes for CATSREQGLSYEQYF.

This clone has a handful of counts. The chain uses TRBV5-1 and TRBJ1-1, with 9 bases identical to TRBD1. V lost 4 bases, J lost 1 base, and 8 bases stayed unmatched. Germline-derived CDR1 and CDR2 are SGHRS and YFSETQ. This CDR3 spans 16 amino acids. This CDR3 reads CASSGTGTGSNTEAFF. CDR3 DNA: TGCGCCAGCAGCGGAACCGGGACAGGGTCGAACACTGAAGCTTTCTTT.

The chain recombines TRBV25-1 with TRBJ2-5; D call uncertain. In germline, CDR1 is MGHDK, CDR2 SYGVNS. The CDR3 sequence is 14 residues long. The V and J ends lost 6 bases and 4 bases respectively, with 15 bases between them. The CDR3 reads CASSPSTDPETQYF. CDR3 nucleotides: TGTGCCAGCAGCCCTTCTACAGATCCAGAGACCCAGTACTTC. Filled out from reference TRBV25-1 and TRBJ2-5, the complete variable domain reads EADIYQTPRYLVIGTGKKITLECSQTMGHDKMYWYQQDPGMELHLIHYSYGVNSTEKGDLSSESTVSRIRTEHFPLTLESARPSHTSQYLCASSPSTDPETQYFGPGTRLLVL.